The source of this T cell receptor (beta chain) is a study of blood T cell repertoires in COVID-19. Study information: Acute and convalescent COVID-19 samples came from the United States, Italy and Spain. T cells, B-cell-depleted T cells, or PBMCs provided the cDNA or gDNA that served as material.

Only in-frame clones appear in the TCRdb table, and some are missing; sequencing was by immunoSEQ multiplex PCR. Among roughly 380,000 clones listed, about 89% were seen once. CDR1 is SGHTS and CDR2 is YDEGEE in the germline V gene. The CDR3 consists of 17 residues. With 0 bases removed from V and 0 bases from J, the gap between germline ends came to 13 bases. This clone was recorded once. The clonotype comes from a middle-aged woman with COVID-19, enrolled during active disease. The material sequenced was peripheral blood. The genes are TRBV5-8 and TRBJ2-1, with D perhaps TRBD2 (5 bases). CDR3 protein: CASSLVVIGDSYNEQFF. CDR3 DNA: TGTGCCAGCAGCTTGGTAGTGATCGGGGACTCCTACAATGAGCAGTTCTTC.